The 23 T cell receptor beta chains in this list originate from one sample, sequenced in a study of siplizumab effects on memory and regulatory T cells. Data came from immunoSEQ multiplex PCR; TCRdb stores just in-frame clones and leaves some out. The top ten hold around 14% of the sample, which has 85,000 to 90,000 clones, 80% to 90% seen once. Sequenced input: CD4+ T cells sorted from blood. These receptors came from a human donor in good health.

CDR3 residues: CASRRQTEAFF. Written as DNA, the CDR3 is TGTGCCAGCAGAAGACAGACTGAAGCTTTCTTT. The gene calls are TRBV6-1 and TRBJ1-1, with D perhaps matching TRBD1 (5 bases). V shed 6 bases and J shed 5 bases, with 7 bases lying between them. The germline gives CDR1 MNHNS, CDR2 SASEGT. This CDR3 region has 11 residues.

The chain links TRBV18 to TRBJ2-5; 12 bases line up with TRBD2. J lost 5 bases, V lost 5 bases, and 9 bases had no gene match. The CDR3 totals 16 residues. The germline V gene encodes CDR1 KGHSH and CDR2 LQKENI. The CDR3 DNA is TGTGCCAGCTCATTTTCCGGACTAGCGGGAAAGGAGACCCAGTACTTC. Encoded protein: CASSFSGLAGKETQYF.

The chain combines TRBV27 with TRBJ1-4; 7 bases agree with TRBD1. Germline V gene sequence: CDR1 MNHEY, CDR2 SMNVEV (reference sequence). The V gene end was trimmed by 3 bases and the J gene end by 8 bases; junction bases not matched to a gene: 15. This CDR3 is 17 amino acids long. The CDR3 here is CASSFSGVGGWMEKLFF. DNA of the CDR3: TGTGCCAGCAGTTTTTCGGGGGTAGGGGGCTGGATGGAAAAACTGTTTTTT.

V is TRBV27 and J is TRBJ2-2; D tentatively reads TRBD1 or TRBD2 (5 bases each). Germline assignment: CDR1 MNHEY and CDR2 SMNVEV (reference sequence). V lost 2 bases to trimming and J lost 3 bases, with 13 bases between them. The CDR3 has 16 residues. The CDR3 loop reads CASSLEGLEYTGELFF. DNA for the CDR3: TGTGCCAGCAGTTTAGAGGGGCTTGAGTACACCGGGGAGCTGTTTTTT.

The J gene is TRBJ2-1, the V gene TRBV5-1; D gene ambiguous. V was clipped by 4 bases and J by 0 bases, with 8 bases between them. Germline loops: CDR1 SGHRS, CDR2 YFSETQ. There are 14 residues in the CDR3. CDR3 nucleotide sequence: TGCGCCAGCAGCACGGAACCCTCCTACAATGAGCAGTTCTTC. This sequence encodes CASSTEPSYNEQFF.

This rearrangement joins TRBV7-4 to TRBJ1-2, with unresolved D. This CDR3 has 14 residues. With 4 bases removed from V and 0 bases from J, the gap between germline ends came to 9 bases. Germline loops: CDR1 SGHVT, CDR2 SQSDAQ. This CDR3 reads CASSSAGANYGYTF. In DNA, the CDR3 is TGTGCCAGCAGCTCCGCGGGAGCTAACTATGGCTACACCTTC.

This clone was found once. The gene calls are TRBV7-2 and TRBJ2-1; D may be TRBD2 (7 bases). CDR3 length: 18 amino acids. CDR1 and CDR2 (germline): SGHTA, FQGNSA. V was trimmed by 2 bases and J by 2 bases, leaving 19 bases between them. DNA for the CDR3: TGTGCCAGCAGCTTAAAATTAGGGGGGGCAAATACCTACAATGAGCAGTTCTTC. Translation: CASSLKLGGANTYNEQFF.

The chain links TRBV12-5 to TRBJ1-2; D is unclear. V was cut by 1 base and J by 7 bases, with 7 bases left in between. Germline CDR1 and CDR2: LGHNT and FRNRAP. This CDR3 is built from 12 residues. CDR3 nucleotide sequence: TGTGCTAGTGGTTTGGACCTCTTTGGCTACACCTTC. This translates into CASGLDLFGYTF.

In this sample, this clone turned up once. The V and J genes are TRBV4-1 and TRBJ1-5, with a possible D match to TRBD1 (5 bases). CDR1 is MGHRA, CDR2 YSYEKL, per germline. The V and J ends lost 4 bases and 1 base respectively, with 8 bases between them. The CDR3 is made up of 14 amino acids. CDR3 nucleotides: TGCGCCAGCAGCCGGGGGTACAGCAATCAGCCCCAGCATTTT. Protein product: CASSRGYSNQPQHF.

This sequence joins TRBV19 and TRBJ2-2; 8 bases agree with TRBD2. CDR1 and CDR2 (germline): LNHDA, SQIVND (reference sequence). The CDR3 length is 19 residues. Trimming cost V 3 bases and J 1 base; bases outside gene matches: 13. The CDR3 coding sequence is TGTGCCAGTAGTATTCTCGACGGGAGGGCCGGTGGGAACACCGGGGAGCTGTTTTTT. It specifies CASSILDGRAGGNTGELFF.

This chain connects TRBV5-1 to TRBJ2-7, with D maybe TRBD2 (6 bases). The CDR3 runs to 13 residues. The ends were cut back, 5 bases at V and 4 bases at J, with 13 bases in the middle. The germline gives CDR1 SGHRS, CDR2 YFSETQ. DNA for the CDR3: TGCGCCAGCAGATTGACTAGGGAGTACGAGCAGTACTTC. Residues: CASRLTREYEQYF.

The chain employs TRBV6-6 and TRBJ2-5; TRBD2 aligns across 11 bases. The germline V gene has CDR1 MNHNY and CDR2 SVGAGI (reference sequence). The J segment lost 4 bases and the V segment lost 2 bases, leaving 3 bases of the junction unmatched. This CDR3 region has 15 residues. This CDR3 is CASSYALAGVETQYF. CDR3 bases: TGTGCCAGCAGTTACGCACTAGCGGGAGTAGAGACCCAGTACTTC.

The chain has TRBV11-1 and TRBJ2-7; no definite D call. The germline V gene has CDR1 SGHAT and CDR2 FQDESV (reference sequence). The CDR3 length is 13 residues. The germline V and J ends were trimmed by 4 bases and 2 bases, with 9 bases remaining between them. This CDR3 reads CASSSLTAYEQYF. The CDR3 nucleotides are TGTGCCAGCAGCTCCCTCACGGCCTACGAGCAGTACTTC.

In DNA form, the CDR3 reads TGTGCCAGCACCCCCTCTCGTAACTATGGCTACACCTTC. As protein: CASTPSRNYGYTF. This rearrangement joins TRBV28 to TRBJ1-2; D gene ambiguous. This CDR3 is 13 amino acids long. Germline V gives CDR1 MDHEN, CDR2 SYDVKM. The V end was cut by 7 bases, the J end by 1 base, with 10 bases between.

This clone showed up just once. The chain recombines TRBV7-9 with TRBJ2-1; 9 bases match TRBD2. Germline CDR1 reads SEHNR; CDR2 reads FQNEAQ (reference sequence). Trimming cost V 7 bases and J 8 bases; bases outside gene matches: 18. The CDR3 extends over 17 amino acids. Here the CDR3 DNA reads TGTGCCAGCACCGGCGGGAGGCGGGAGGGCCGGTGGGATGAGCAGTTCTTC. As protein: CASTGGRREGRWDEQFF.

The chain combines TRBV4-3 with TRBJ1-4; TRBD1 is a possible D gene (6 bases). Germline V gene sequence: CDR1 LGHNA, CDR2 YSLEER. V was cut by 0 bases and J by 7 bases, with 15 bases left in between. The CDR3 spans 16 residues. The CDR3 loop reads CASSQEKNRAGEKLFF. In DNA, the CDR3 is TGCGCCAGCAGCCAAGAGAAGAACAGGGCGGGTGAAAAACTGTTTTTT.

CDR3 bases: TGCGCCAGCAGCTTGGCCGGGGCAACGGATACGCAGTATTTT. It yields the protein CASSLAGATDTQYF. V usage is TRBV5-1 and J usage is TRBJ2-3, with D perhaps being TRBD1 or TRBD2 (5 bases each). CDR3 length equals 14 residues. The V gene's germline CDR1 is SGHRS and CDR2 YFSETQ. With 0 bases removed from V and 6 bases from J, the gap between germline ends came to 11 bases.

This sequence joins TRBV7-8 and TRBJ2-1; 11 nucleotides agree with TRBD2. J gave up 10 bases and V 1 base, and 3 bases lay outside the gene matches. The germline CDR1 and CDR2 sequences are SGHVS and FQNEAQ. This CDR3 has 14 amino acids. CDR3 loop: CASSLGGTSGEQFF. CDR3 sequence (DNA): TGTGCCAGCAGCTTAGGCGGGACTAGCGGCGAGCAGTTCTTC.

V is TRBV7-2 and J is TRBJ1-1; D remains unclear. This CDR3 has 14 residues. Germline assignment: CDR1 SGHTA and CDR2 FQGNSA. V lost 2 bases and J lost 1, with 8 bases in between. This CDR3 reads CASSLNGANTEAFF. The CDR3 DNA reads TGTGCCAGCAGCTTAAACGGCGCGAACACTGAAGCTTTCTTT.

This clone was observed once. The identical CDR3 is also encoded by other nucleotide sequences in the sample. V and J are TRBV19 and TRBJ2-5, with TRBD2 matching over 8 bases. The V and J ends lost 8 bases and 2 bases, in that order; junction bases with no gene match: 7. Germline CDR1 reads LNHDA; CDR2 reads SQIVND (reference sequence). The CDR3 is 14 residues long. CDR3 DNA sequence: TGTGCCAGTGCGAATAGCGGGAATCAAGAGACCCAGTACTTC. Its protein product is CASANSGNQETQYF.

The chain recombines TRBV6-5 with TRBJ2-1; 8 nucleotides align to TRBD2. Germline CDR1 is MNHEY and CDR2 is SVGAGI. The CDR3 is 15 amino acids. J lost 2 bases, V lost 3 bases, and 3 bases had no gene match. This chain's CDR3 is CASSYELAAYNEQFF. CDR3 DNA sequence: TGTGCCAGCAGTTATGAACTAGCGGCCTACAATGAGCAGTTCTTC.

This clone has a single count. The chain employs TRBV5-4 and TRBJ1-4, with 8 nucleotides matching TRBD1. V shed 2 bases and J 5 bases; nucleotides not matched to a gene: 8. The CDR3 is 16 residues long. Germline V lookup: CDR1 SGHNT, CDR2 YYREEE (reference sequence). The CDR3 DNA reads TGTGCCAGCAGCTTACGAAGCGGGACAGGCAATGAAAAACTGTTTTTT. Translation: CASSLRSGTGNEKLFF.

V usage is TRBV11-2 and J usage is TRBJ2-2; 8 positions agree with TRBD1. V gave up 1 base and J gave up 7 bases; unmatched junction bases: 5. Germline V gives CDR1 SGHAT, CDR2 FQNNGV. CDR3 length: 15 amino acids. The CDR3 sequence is CASSLGGQGSGELFF. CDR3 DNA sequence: TGTGCCAGCAGCTTAGGTGGACAGGGTAGCGGGGAGCTGTTTTTT. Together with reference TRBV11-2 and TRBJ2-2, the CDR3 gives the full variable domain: EAGVAQSPRYKIIEKRQSVAFWCNPISGHATLYWYQQILGQGPKLLIQFQNNGVVDDSQLPKDRFSAERLKGVDSTLKIQPAKLEDSAVYLCASSLGGQGSGELFFGEGSRLTVL.